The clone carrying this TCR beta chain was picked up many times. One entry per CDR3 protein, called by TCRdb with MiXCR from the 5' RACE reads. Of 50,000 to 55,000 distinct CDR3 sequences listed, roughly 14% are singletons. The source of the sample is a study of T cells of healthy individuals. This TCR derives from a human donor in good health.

DNA for the CDR3: TGCAGCGTTCGAGTCGGCACTAATGAAAAACTGTTTTTT. The encoded protein is CSVRVGTNEKLFF. The chain uses TRBV29-1 and TRBJ1-4, with D unresolved. CDR3 length: 13 residues. V gave up 5 bases and J gave up 2 bases, with 9 bases separating them. Germline V CDR1 and CDR2: SQVTM, ANQGSEA.